Listed here are 20 T cell receptor beta chains from one sample, sequenced in a study of blood T cell repertoires in COVID-19. The data were produced by immunoSEQ multiplex PCR, yet TCRdb's version contains in-frame clones alone and is incomplete. The sample consists of 300,000 or so clones, 70% to 90% of them appearing once. Sequenced input: peripheral blood. The receptors here all came from a woman aged 45-65 years who had recovered from COVID-19.

This clone was seen a single time. The chain uses TRBV27 and TRBJ2-7; possibly TRBD2 for D (6 bases). Germline V gene data show CDR1 as MNHEY and CDR2 as SMNVEV (reference sequence). Trimming shortened V by 3 bases and J by 2 bases, and 20 bases separated the two germline ends. This CDR3 is 17 amino acids long. CDR3 DNA: TGTGCCAGCAGTTTGTCGGGGGTTTCGGCTTTCCCCTACGAGCAGTACTTC. Amino acids: CASSLSGVSAFPYEQYF.

The chain is built from TRBV5-1 and TRBJ2-2; D call uncertain. CDR1 is SGHRS, CDR2 YFSETQ, per germline. This CDR3 is built from 16 residues. Trimming pared 4 bases from V and 0 bases from J, leaving 13 bases between. The chain's CDR3 is CASSPAESANTGELFF. The CDR3 DNA reads as TGCGCCAGCAGCCCTGCGGAGTCCGCGAACACCGGGGAGCTGTTTTTT.

The V and J genes are TRBV24-1 and TRBJ2-1; 10 positions match TRBD1. This CDR3 has 15 amino acids. The germline V gene has CDR1 KGHDR and CDR2 SFDVKD. Germline trimming cut 10 bases from V and 8 bases from J; bases unmatched to any gene: 13. The CDR3 sequence is CATSQPGQGNDEQFF. The CDR3 nucleotides read TGTGCCACTAGCCAACCGGGACAGGGGAACGATGAGCAGTTCTTC.

The DNA of the CDR3 is TGTGCCAGCAGCTTAGCGGCTGTCGGGTACGAGCAGTACTTC. Translated: CASSLAAVGYEQYF. The chain links TRBV7-2 to TRBJ2-7; D is undetermined. CDR3 length: 14 amino acids. The V end was cut by 0 bases, the J end by 4 bases, with 10 bases between. Germline lookup yields CDR1 SGHTA and CDR2 FQGNSA.

The rearrangement uses TRBV25-1 and TRBJ1-3; D gene unclear. The CDR3 runs to 17 residues. CDR1 is MGHDK and CDR2 is SYGVNS in the germline V gene. Trimming took off 0 bases at V and 3 bases at J, with 15 bases between the two ends. The CDR3 region is CASSEYFLEEGGNTIYF. Here the CDR3 DNA reads TGTGCCAGCAGTGAATATTTTTTGGAGGAAGGTGGAAACACCATATATTTT.

This clone appeared a few times. At one boundary the junction diverges from the germline segment, which might be a read error. J is TRBJ2-7 and V is TRBV30; D perhaps matches TRBD2 (5 bases). Germline V gives CDR1 GTSNPN, CDR2 SVGIG (reference sequence). The CDR3 is made up of 12 amino acids. The CDR3 DNA follows: TGTGCCGGGAGCAAGAGCTCCTACGAGCAGTACTTC. The encoded protein is CAGSKSSYEQYF.

The chain joins TRBV18 to TRBJ2-2; 10 positions agree with TRBD2. CDR3 length: 17 amino acids. Germline lookup yields CDR1 KGHSH and CDR2 LQKENI. J lost 1 base, V lost 5 bases, and 7 bases had no gene match. The CDR3 sequence: CASSEILAGVNTGELFF. The CDR3, as DNA: TGTGCCAGCTCAGAAATCCTAGCGGGGGTGAACACCGGGGAGCTGTTTTTT.

This chain uses TRBV18 with TRBJ2-3; no reliable D call. CDR1 and CDR2 (germline): KGHSH, LQKENI. The CDR3 covers 14 residues. Deletions cut 0 bases from V and 6 bases from J, with 10 bases between. The CDR3 loop reads CASSPPTSPDTQYF. As DNA, the CDR3 is TGTGCCAGCTCACCACCTACGAGTCCCGATACGCAGTATTTT.

About this clone: Within the sample, other DNA sequences also encode this same CDR3. V gene TRBV29-1 combines with J gene TRBJ1-1; D remains unclear. Germline CDR1 SQVTM, CDR2 ANQGSEA. V lost 3 bases to trimming and J lost 4 bases, with 6 bases between them. CDR3 length: 11 residues. The CDR3 reads CSVDRGTEAFF. The CDR3 DNA sequence: TGCAGCGTTGACCGCGGCACTGAAGCTTTCTTT.

V gene TRBV7-3 combines with J gene TRBJ2-3, with 7 bases identical to TRBD2. Trimming removed 2 bases from V and 1 base from J; junction bases left unmatched: 6. The CDR3 contains 16 residues. The germline CDR1 and CDR2 sequences are SGHTA and FQGTGA. The CDR3 DNA follows: TGTGCCAGCAGCTTAGGTCTAGCGGCAGGCACAGATACGCAGTATTTT. Translated, it gives CASSLGLAAGTDTQYF.

The chain recombines TRBV28 with TRBJ1-6; D remains unclear. The length of the CDR3 is 13 residues. V gave up 7 bases and J gave up 6 bases, with 10 bases separating them. Per the germline V gene, CDR1 is MDHEN and CDR2 is SYDVKM. The CDR3 here is CASIRAANSPLHF. CDR3 DNA: TGTGCCAGCATTAGAGCTGCTAATTCACCCCTCCACTTT.

The chain joins TRBV5-4 to TRBJ1-2, with D possibly matching TRBD1 (5 bases). The CDR3 consists of 13 residues. Germline V gene data show CDR1 as SGHNT and CDR2 as YYREEE (reference sequence). Deletions cut 6 bases from V and 5 bases from J, with 14 bases between. The CDR3 DNA is TGTGCCAGCACCCCCGGAAGGGGATATGGCTACACCTTC. Protein: CASTPGRGYGYTF.

Remarks on this clone: The junction does not match germline at one end; this may be a read error. V usage is TRBV28 and J usage is TRBJ1-2; maybe TRBD1 (6 bases). Germline V gene sequence: CDR1 MDHEN, CDR2 SYDVKM. The CDR3 length is 15 residues. CDR3 protein: CASSPQGLVNHGYTF. The DNA for the CDR3 is TGTGCCAGCAGTCCACAGGGTCTCGTTAACCATGGCTACACCTTC.

This sequence joins TRBV4-3 and TRBJ1-1, with D maybe TRBD1 (6 bases). The V end lost 3 bases, the J end lost 6 bases, and 14 bases lay between the germline ends. The V gene's germline CDR1 is LGHNA and CDR2 YSLEER. The CDR3 loop spans 14 amino acids. DNA of the CDR3: TGCGCCAGCAGCCATGGGAGGGAGGGGGCTGAAGCTTTCTTT. As protein: CASSHGREGAEAFF.

The V gene is TRBV28, the J gene TRBJ2-3; D unclear. This CDR3 is built from 13 residues. The V gene's germline CDR1 is MDHEN and CDR2 SYDVKM. Trimming shortened V by 3 bases and J by 0 bases, and 4 bases separated the two germline ends. In DNA, the CDR3 is TGTGCCAGCAGTTTGCAGAGCACAGATACGCAGTATTTT. Residues: CASSLQSTDTQYF.

The gene calls are TRBV7-9 and TRBJ1-2; no clear D. This CDR3 has 16 residues. Trimming removed 0 bases at V and 4 bases at J, with 15 bases between. Germline V gives CDR1 SEHNR, CDR2 FQNEAQ (reference sequence). The CDR3 reads CASSLAGSFVGYGYTF. In DNA, the CDR3 is TGTGCCAGCAGCTTAGCGGGGAGTTTTGTGGGCTATGGCTACACCTTC.

The genes are TRBV5-6 and TRBJ2-7; TRBD1 is a possible D gene (5 bases). The germline V and J ends were trimmed by 4 bases and 4 bases, with 15 bases remaining between them. Germline CDR1 reads SGHDT; CDR2 reads YYEEEE. The CDR3 totals 14 residues. CDR3 DNA: TGTGCCAGCAGCCGACAGACGATTTATTACGAGCAGTACTTC. Translation gives CASSRQTIYYEQYF.

This chain uses TRBV9 with TRBJ1-6; D gene unclear. V was trimmed by 0 bases and J by 7 bases, leaving 11 bases between them. Per germline, CDR1 SGDLS and CDR2 YYNGEE. The length of the CDR3 is 15 residues. CDR3 sequence reads: CASSVGFPRNSPLHF. The CDR3 region has the DNA TGTGCCAGCAGCGTAGGATTCCCCAGGAATTCACCCCTCCACTTT. The complete variable domain, with remaining parts taken from reference TRBV9 and TRBJ1-6, reads DSGVTQTPKHLITATGQRVTLRCSPRSGDLSVYWYQQSLDQGLQFLIQYYNGEERAKGNILERFSAQQFPDLHSELNLSSLELGDSALYFCASSVGFPRNSPLHFGNGTRLTVT.

This chain uses TRBV5-1 with TRBJ2-7, with 9 nucleotides matching TRBD1. The CDR3 covers 16 residues. V lost 0 bases and J lost 2; bases outside the gene matches: 6. The V gene's germline CDR1 is SGHRS and CDR2 YFSETQ. The DNA for the CDR3 is TGCGCCAGCAGCTTGGAAGCGAGACAGGGGGCCTACGAGCAGTACTTC. Translated, it gives CASSLEARQGAYEQYF.

This chain uses TRBV5-4 with TRBJ1-2; D may be TRBD1 (6 bases). V was shortened by 4 bases and J by 0 bases, with 16 bases between the two germline ends. This CDR3 region has 16 residues. Germline V lookup: CDR1 SGHNT, CDR2 YYREEE (reference sequence). This chain's CDR3 is CASSQDRTGTNYGYTF. CDR3 nucleotide sequence: TGTGCCAGCAGCCAGGACAGAACTGGGACTAACTATGGCTACACCTTC.